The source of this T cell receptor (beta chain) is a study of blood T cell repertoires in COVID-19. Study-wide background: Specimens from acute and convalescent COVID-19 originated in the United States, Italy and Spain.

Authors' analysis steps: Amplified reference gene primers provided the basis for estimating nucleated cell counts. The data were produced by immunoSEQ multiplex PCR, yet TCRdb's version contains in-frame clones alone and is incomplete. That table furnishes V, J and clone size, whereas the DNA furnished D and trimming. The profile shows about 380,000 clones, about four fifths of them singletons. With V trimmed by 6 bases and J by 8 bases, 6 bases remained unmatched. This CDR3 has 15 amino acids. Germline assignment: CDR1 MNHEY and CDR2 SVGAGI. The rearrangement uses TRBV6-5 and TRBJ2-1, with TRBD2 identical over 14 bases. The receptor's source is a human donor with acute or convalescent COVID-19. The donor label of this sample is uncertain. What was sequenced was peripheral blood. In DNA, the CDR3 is TGTGCCAGCAGCGACGGGACTAGCGGGAGCCATGAGCAGTTCTTC. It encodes CASSDGTSGSHEQFF.